The 27 T cell receptor beta chains reported below all come from one sample, sequenced in a study of cytomegalovirus exposure and HLA in healthy donors. The PCR had 60 Vbeta and 13 Jbeta primers. Assay used: immunoSEQ multiplex PCR; TCRdb lists only in-frame clones, some missing. The data contain about 200,000 clones, more than 65% of them singletons. Specimen: PBMCs. The origin of the receptors is a man between 18 and 29 years old in good health and CMV-seronegative.

This clone was detected a few times. J is TRBJ1-5 and V is TRBV27, with 10 nucleotides matching TRBD1. Trimming removed 4 bases from V and 2 bases from J; junction bases left unmatched: 8. The V gene's germline CDR1 is MNHEY and CDR2 SMNVEV (reference sequence). There are 17 residues in the CDR3. The CDR3 reads CASSSTDRGSGNQPQHF. CDR3 bases: TGTGCCAGCAGTTCGACGGACAGGGGGTCGGGCAATCAGCCCCAGCATTTT.

The rearrangement joins TRBV27 to TRBJ1-3; D gene ambiguous. Per the germline V gene, CDR1 is MNHEY and CDR2 is SMNVEV (reference sequence). The V and J ends lost 6 bases and 0 bases respectively, with 12 bases between them. The CDR3 covers 15 residues. The CDR3 region has the DNA TGTGCCAGCAGCCGGGGAGGGTTCTCTGGAAACACCATATATTTT. Its translation is CASSRGGFSGNTIYF.

The gene calls are TRBV5-1 and TRBJ2-5; 9 bases map to TRBD1. This CDR3 is built from 14 residues. Germline V gene sequence: CDR1 SGHRS, CDR2 YFSETQ. V dropped 4 bases and J dropped 5; count of bases not matched to a gene: 6. The CDR3 DNA sequence: TGCGCCAGCAGCCAAACAGGGGGCGTGGAGACCCAGTACTTC. Amino acid sequence: CASSQTGGVETQYF.

In DNA, the CDR3 is TGTGCCAGCAGCTTGGAGGGGCCTAATTACGAGCAGTACTTC. Its translation: CASSLEGPNYEQYF. The chain employs TRBV7-8 and TRBJ2-5, with D tentatively TRBD2 (6 bases). The end of the DNA fits TRBJ2-7 better, so the J call may be wrong. CDR1 is SGHVS and CDR2 is FQNEAQ in the germline V gene. The CDR3 contains 14 residues.

The J gene is TRBJ2-3, the V gene TRBV11-1, with TRBD2 matching over 7 bases. The CDR3 runs to 17 residues. Germline trimming cut 5 bases from V and 5 bases from J; bases unmatched to any gene: 16. In germline, CDR1 is SGHAT, CDR2 FQDESV (reference sequence). CDR3 nucleotide sequence: TGTGCCAGCAGCCTCAGGACGCTAGCGGCCCGGGTAGATACGCAGTATTTT. Translated, it gives CASSLRTLAARVDTQYF.

This clone was picked up a small number of times. The rearrangement uses TRBV5-1 and TRBJ2-7; the D gene is possibly TRBD1 (6 bases). The V end was cut by 0 bases, the J end by 5 bases, with 15 bases between. Germline lookup yields CDR1 SGHRS and CDR2 YFSETQ. The CDR3 extends over 15 amino acids. In DNA, the CDR3 is TGCGCCAGCAGCTTGGTTGCAGGGGATGGTCACGAGCAGTACTTC. Protein: CASSLVAGDGHEQYF.

Worth noting for this clone: Within the sample, other DNA sequences also encode this same CDR3. This chain links TRBV5-1 with TRBJ2-7, with a possible D match to TRBD2 (5 bases). CDR3 length: 12 amino acids. The V gene's germline CDR1 is SGHRS and CDR2 YFSETQ. V lost 0 bases and J 6 bases, leaving 7 bases between the germline ends. CDR3 in DNA: TGCGCCAGCAGCTTGGATCGGGGCGAGCAGTACTTC. It encodes CASSLDRGEQYF.

This chain links TRBV28 with TRBJ1-2; 8 bases are shared with TRBD1. After removal of 4 bases from V and 4 bases from J, the junction contained 2 bases not matched to a gene. Germline V gene data show CDR1 as MDHEN and CDR2 as SYDVKM. This CDR3 region has 13 residues. CDR3 nucleotides: TGTGCCAGCAGTTCGGACAGGGTCTATGGCTACACCTTC. Protein sequence: CASSSDRVYGYTF.

The chain is built from TRBV15 and TRBJ2-7; a weak D match, TRBD2 (5 bases). Between the trimmed V and J ends, which lost 5 bases and 0 bases, there was a span of 14 bases. The CDR3 consists of 15 residues. The germline V gene has CDR1 LNHNV and CDR2 YYDKDF (reference sequence). CDR3 loop: CATSADYARSYEQYF. The CDR3 bases are TGTGCCACCAGCGCCGACTACGCCCGCTCCTACGAGCAGTACTTC.

The V and J genes are TRBV6-6 and TRBJ2-3; 7 bases align to TRBD2. V was clipped by 0 bases and J by 4 bases; unmatched bases: 4. Germline-derived CDR1 and CDR2 are MNHNY and SVGAGI (reference sequence). The length of the CDR3 is 15 residues. The chain's CDR3 is CASSYSSGRADTQYF. The CDR3 DNA reads as TGTGCCAGCAGTTACTCTAGCGGGCGGGCAGATACGCAGTATTTT.

The chain combines TRBV7-8 with TRBJ1-1; D call uncertain. CDR3 length: 14 residues. V dropped 5 bases and J dropped 2 bases, with 12 bases sitting between them. Per germline, CDR1 SGHVS and CDR2 FQNEAQ. As DNA, the CDR3 is TGTGCCAGCAGCGTATCCGTCGGTAACACTGAAGCTTTCTTT. It codes for CASSVSVGNTEAFF.

This sequence joins TRBV4-1 and TRBJ1-4; D gene unclear. Germline values: CDR1 MGHRA, CDR2 YSYEKL. V gave up 4 bases and J gave up 3 bases, with 12 bases separating them. The length of the CDR3 is 15 residues. CDR3 protein: CASSLTLSANEKLFF. DNA of the CDR3: TGCGCCAGCAGCCTGACACTGTCGGCTAATGAAAAACTGTTTTTT.

A single count supports this clone. CDR3 nucleotides: TGTGCCATCAGTGCCGGGACAGGGTTGAATGAAAAACTGTTTTTT. Translating it yields CAISAGTGLNEKLFF. The chain recombines TRBV10-3 with TRBJ1-4, with 9 bases matching TRBD1. Germline V CDR1 and CDR2: ENHRY, SYGVKD. The CDR3 has 15 residues. Trimming at V came to 4 bases and at J to 5 bases, leaving 5 bases not matched to a gene.

The chain recombines TRBV5-1 with TRBJ2-1; 7 bases align to TRBD1. CDR3 length equals 16 residues. CDR1 SGHRS and CDR2 YFSETQ come from the germline V gene. After removal of 4 bases from V and 0 bases from J, the junction contained 7 bases not matched to a gene. CDR3 sequence (DNA): TGCGCCAGCAGCCCGGGACAGCTAAGCTCCTACAATGAGCAGTTCTTC. This encodes CASSPGQLSSYNEQFF.

The chain couples TRBV7-2 to TRBJ2-3; 8 nucleotides agree with TRBD1. Trimming took 4 bases from V and 2 from J; bases not matched to a gene: 5. CDR1 and CDR2 from the germline V gene are SGHTA and FQGNSA. The CDR3 totals 15 residues. The CDR3 spells CASSSTGGITDTQYF. The CDR3 coding sequence is TGTGCCAGCAGCTCAACAGGGGGTATCACAGATACGCAGTATTTT.

The V gene is TRBV6-1, the J gene TRBJ2-7; 10 nucleotides align to TRBD1. CDR1 and CDR2 (germline): MNHNS, SASEGT. V lost 10 bases, J lost 3 bases, and 6 bases stayed unmatched. CDR3 length: 13 amino acids. The CDR3 is CATRTGGGYEQYF. The CDR3 nucleotides read TGTGCCACCCGGACAGGGGGAGGCTACGAGCAGTACTTC.

The rearrangement uses TRBV2 and TRBJ1-1; D is unresolved. V was shortened by 7 bases and J by 0 bases, with 9 bases between the two germline ends. Germline assignment: CDR1 SNHLY and CDR2 FYNNEI. The CDR3 runs 13 residues. CDR3 bases: TGTGCCAGCAATCCCGAGATGAACACTGAAGCTTTCTTT. Translation gives CASNPEMNTEAFF. The whole variable domain, filled in from reference TRBV2 and TRBJ1-1, reads EPEVTQTPSHQVTQMGQEVILRCVPISNHLYFYWYRQILGQKVEFLVSFYNNEISEKSEIFDDQFSVERPDGSNFTLKIRSTKLEDSAMYFCASNPEMNTEAFFGQGTRLTVV.

This chain links TRBV10-3 with TRBJ1-1; 7 nucleotides match TRBD1. Germline V gene sequence: CDR1 ENHRY, CDR2 SYGVKD. The J segment lost 1 base and the V segment lost 3 bases, leaving 5 bases of the junction unmatched. CDR3 length: 15 amino acids. CDR3 nucleotides: TGTGCCATCAGTGAAGAAGGGGGCCGGAACACTGAAGCTTTCTTT. This encodes CAISEEGGRNTEAFF.

This chain joins TRBV30 and TRBJ2-7; 7 bases are shared with TRBD1. The CDR3 spans 13 residues. V lost 4 bases, J lost 2 bases, and 5 bases stayed unmatched. CDR1 is GTSNPN and CDR2 is SVGIG in the germline V gene (reference sequence). The CDR3 here is CAWTSGTAYEQYF. In DNA form, the CDR3 reads TGTGCCTGGACTTCCGGGACAGCCTACGAGCAGTACTTC.

This chain links TRBV28 with TRBJ2-2; D may be TRBD1 (6 bases). The CDR3 has 13 residues. Germline CDR1 and CDR2: MDHEN and SYDVKM. Trimming removed 6 bases from V and 3 bases from J, with 8 bases in between. CDR3 bases: TGTGCCAGCAGACGGACAGACACCGGGGAGCTGTTTTTT. It codes for CASRRTDTGELFF.

The chain couples TRBV7-8 to TRBJ2-1, with D possibly TRBD1 on 6 matching bases. The germline V and J ends were trimmed by 5 bases and 6 bases, with 20 bases remaining between them. Looked up from germline, CDR1 is SGHVS and CDR2 is FQNEAQ. The CDR3 is 16 amino acids. The CDR3 protein is CASSPRDTGFGNEQFF. The CDR3 coding sequence is TGTGCCAGCAGCCCTCGGGACACGGGTTTTGGCAATGAGCAGTTCTTC.

The CDR3 protein is CASSFGTSGSNNEQFF. The CDR3 DNA reads TGTGCCAGCAGCTTTGGGACTAGCGGGAGCAACAATGAGCAGTTCTTC. The chain uses TRBV5-4 and TRBJ2-1; 14 bases are a match to TRBD2. V shed 2 bases, J shed 5 bases, and the junction held 3 bases outside the gene matches. The CDR3 sequence is 16 residues long. Germline CDR1 is SGHNT and CDR2 is YYREEE (reference sequence).

J is TRBJ2-3 and V is TRBV5-6; 11 bases agree with TRBD2. The CDR3 consists of 16 residues. Germline trimming cut 0 bases from V and 1 base from J; bases unmatched to any gene: 1. Germline V gene data show CDR1 as SGHDT and CDR2 as YYEEEE. The CDR3 DNA reads TGTGCCAGCAGCTTGGAACTAGCGGGAGGCACAGATACGCAGTATTTT. Translation: CASSLELAGGTDTQYF.

The V gene is TRBV18, the J gene TRBJ2-1, with TRBD2 matching over 8 bases. The junction had 9 bases not matched to a gene; V was cut back by 2 bases and J by 0 bases. The CDR3 spans 18 residues. The germline CDR1 and CDR2 sequences are KGHSH and LQKENI. The CDR3 sequence is CASSPKSSGWGSYNEQFF. The CDR3 coding sequence is TGTGCCAGCTCACCAAAGTCTAGCGGGTGGGGCTCCTACAATGAGCAGTTCTTC.

This clone was observed a handful of times. This sequence joins TRBV7-9 and TRBJ2-7, with TRBD1 as a possible D gene (6 bases). The V end was cut by 6 bases, the J end by 5 bases, with 20 bases between. This CDR3 has 15 amino acids. Looked up from germline, CDR1 is SEHNR and CDR2 is FQNEAQ (reference sequence). In nucleotides, the CDR3 is TGTGCCAGCAGTCACATACAGGGTCCGAGTAACGAGCAGTACTTC. Translated: CASSHIQGPSNEQYF.

The chain links TRBV5-4 to TRBJ2-5; 11 bases align to TRBD2. Trimming removed 4 bases from V and 4 bases from J; junction bases left unmatched: 12. From germline, CDR1 is SGHNT and CDR2 YYREEE (reference sequence). This CDR3 is built from 17 residues. CDR3 DNA: TGTGCCAGCAGCATTGGGGGGCGTCTAGCGGGAGGAGAGACCCAGTACTTC. Its translation: CASSIGGRLAGGETQYF. Filled out from reference TRBV5-4 and TRBJ2-5, the complete variable domain reads ETGVTQSPTHLIKTRGQQVTLRCSSQSGHNTVSWYQQALGQGPQFIFQYYREEENGRGNFPPRFSGLQFPNYSSELNVNALELDDSALYLCASSIGGRLAGGETQYFGPGTRLLVL.

This sequence joins TRBV11-2 and TRBJ2-5; perhaps TRBD2 as D (6 bases). The CDR3 sequence is 13 residues long. Trimming took 7 bases from V and 5 from J, leaving 14 bases between them. The germline V gene has CDR1 SGHAT and CDR2 FQNNGV. CDR3 region: CASNNGGLETQYF. The CDR3 DNA sequence: TGTGCCAGCAACAATGGGGGGTTGGAGACCCAGTACTTC.